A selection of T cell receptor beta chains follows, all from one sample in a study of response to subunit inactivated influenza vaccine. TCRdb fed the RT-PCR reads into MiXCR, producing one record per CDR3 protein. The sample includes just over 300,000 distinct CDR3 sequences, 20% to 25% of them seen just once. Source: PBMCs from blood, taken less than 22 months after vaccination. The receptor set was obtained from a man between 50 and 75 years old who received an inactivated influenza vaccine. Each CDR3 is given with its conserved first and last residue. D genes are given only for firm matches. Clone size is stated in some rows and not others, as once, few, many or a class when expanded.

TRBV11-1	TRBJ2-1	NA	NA	CASSPTPGDEQFF	TGTGCCAGCAGCCCCACCCCGGGGGATGAGCAGTTCTTC
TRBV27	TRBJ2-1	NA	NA	CASSWAHEQFF	TGTGCCAGCAGTTGGGCCCATGAGCAGTTCTTC
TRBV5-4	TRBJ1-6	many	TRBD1	CASSRSGQSLNSPLHF	TGTGCCAGCAGCCGATCGGGACAGAGTCTTAATTCACCCCTCCACTTT
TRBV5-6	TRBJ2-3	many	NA	CAGSPATQYF	TGTGCCGGGTCCCCTGCGACGCAGTATTTT
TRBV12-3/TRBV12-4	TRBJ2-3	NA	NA	CASSDVLRTDTQYF	TGTGCCAGCAGTGACGTTCTTAGGACAGATACGCAGTATTTT
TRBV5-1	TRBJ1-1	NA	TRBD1	CASSFQDREGTEAFF	TGCGCCAGCAGTTTTCAAGACAGGGAAGGGACTGAAGCTTTCTTT
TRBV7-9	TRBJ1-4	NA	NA	CASSLVHEKLFF	TGTGCCAGCAGCTTAGTCCACGAAAAACTGTTTTTT
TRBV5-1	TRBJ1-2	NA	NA	CASSPETIRGYTF	TGCGCCAGCAGCCCTGAAACGATCCGTGGCTACACCTTC
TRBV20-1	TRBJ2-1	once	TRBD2	CSARVTSGGFYNEQFF	TGCAGTGCTAGAGTTACTAGCGGGGGATTCTACAATGAGCAGTTCTTC
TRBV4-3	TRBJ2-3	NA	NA	CASSQDRDSTTQYF	TGCGCCAGCAGCCAAGACCGGGACTCCACAACGCAGTATTTT
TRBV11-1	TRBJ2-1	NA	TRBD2	CASSLALSGGFEGSYNEQFF	TGTGCCAGCAGCTTAGCGCTTAGCGGGGGTTTTGAAGGGTCCTACAATGAGCAGTTCTTC
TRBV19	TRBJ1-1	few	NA	CASSSYFLGGRMNTEAFF	TGTGCCAGTAGTTCCTACTTCCTCGGGGGCAGGATGAACACTGAAGCTTTCTTT
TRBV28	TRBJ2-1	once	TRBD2	CASRSGSIGNEQFF	TGTGCCAGCAGAAGCGGGAGCATTGGGAATGAGCAGTTCTTC
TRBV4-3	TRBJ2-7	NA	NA	CASSQDPAVAYEQYF	TGCGCCAGCAGCCAAGACCCAGCGGTTGCCTACGAGCAGTACTTC
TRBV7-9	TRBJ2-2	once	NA	CATSPPRNTGELFF	TGTGCCACTTCACCTCCTCGGAACACCGGGGAGCTGTTTTTT
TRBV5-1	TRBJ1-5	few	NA	CASSEDGGLGAQHF	TGCGCCAGCAGCGAGGATGGAGGCCTGGGGGCCCAGCATTTT
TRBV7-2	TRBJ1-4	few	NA	CASSQQGATNEKLFF	TGTGCCAGCAGCCAGCAGGGTGCAACTAATGAAAAACTGTTTTTT
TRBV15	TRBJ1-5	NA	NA	CATSRRPSNQPQHF	TGTGCCACCAGCAGACGACCCTCCAATCAGCCCCAGCATTTT
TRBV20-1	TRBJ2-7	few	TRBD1	CSAVQTGQGDDEQYF	TGCAGTGCTGTCCAAACGGGACAGGGAGATGACGAGCAGTACTTC
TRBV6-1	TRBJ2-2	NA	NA	CASKGIPGASNFNTGELFF	TGTGCCAGCAAAGGGATACCGGGGGCGTCCAACTTCAACACCGGGGAGCTGTTTTTT
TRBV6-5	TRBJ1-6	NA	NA	CASSFTGPPRLNYNSPLHF	TGTGCCAGCAGTTTCACAGGGCCCCCGCGACTGAACTATAATTCACCCCTCCACTTT
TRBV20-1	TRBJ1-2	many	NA	CSAYGLDGYTF	TGCAGTGCTTACGGGTTGGATGGCTACACCTTC
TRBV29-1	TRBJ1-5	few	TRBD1	CSAGQGLNQPQHF	TGCAGCGCCGGACAGGGCCTCAATCAGCCCCAGCATTTT
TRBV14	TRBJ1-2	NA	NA	CASSLNPTARNYGYTF	TGTGCCAGCAGCCTCAACCCGACAGCCCGCAACTATGGCTACACCTTC
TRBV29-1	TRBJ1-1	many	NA	CSVENLGPRSRGF	TGCAGCGTTGAAAACCTTGGACCGAGGTCTCGAGGCTTT
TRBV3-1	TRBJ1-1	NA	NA	CASSPSGLGTEAFF	TGTGCCAGCAGCCCGTCAGGGTTGGGCACTGAAGCTTTCTTT
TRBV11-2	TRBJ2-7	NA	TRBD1	CASSFLGTGGPKGEQYF	TGTGCCAGCAGCTTCCTAGGGACAGGGGGCCCCAAGGGCGAGCAGTACTTC
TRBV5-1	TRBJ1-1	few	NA	CASSLGQAATEAFF	TGCGCCAGCAGCTTGGGGCAGGCGGCCACTGAAGCTTTCTTT
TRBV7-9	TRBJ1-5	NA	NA	CASSLATHQPQHF	TGTGCCAGCAGCTTAGCGACTCATCAGCCCCAGCATTTT
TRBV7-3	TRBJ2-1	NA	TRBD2	CASSLLAGGPRGDNEQFF	TGTGCCAGCAGCTTACTAGCGGGAGGGCCTAGGGGGGACAATGAGCAGTTCTTC